This T cell receptor (beta chain) was found in a study of blood T cells in healthy people across ages. Study outcomes and limitations: Among long-lived donors, naive CD4+ cells were more numerous and diversity higher than in aged donors. Strong correlation was found linking TCR beta diversity to naive T cell percentage.

The CDR3 is 16 amino acids. Germline CDR1 reads KGHSH; CDR2 reads LQKENI. With a J-beta primer mix and a sample-barcoded 5' primer, a second PCR ran about 6 to 11 cycles. Using its own MiXCR run on the 5' RACE reads, TCRdb lists one record per CDR3 protein. The sample records 1 million to 1.2 million distinct CDR3 sequences, 35% to 40% being singletons. On this clonotype: Its specificity is unknown. The junction differs from germline at one of its ends, possibly a read error.

This clonotype was sampled from a man aged 18 to 30 in good health. The chain employs TRBV18 and TRBJ2-7, with 9 bases lining up with TRBD2. The sequenced material came from blood. The DNA for the CDR3 is TGTGCCAGCTCACCAGTCAGGAAGACTAGCGGCTACGGGCAGTACTTC. Encoded protein: CASSPVRKTSGYGQYF.